The 3 T cell receptor beta chains presented below share a single source sample, sequenced in a study of T cell repertoires in cytomegalovirus infection. Their cognate antigens are unknown. TCRdb re-analysed the reads in MiXCR, keeping a single row per CDR3 protein. This sample has roughly 49,000 distinct CDR3 sequences; around 23% occur once, and the top ten carry roughly 90%. The sample was CD8+ T cells from cultured PBMCs, taken from culture after CMV antigen stimulation. The receptors shown here come from a human donor in good health (CMV status not recorded). Some clones in this sample may be carry-over from other donors' samples.

This clonotype showed up just a few times. The V call is TRBV7-6, the J call TRBJ2-1, with TRBD2 matching over 12 bases. CDR3 length equals 18 residues. Germline trimming cut 8 bases from V and 5 bases from J; bases unmatched to any gene: 16. The V gene's germline CDR1 is SGHVS and CDR2 FNYEAQ. The CDR3 DNA reads TGTGCCAGCCGACGACTAGCGGGAGTACAGCAAAGGGACAATGAGCAGTTCTTC. It is translated as CASRRLAGVQQRDNEQFF.

This clonotype turned up a few times. This chain uses TRBV7-2 with TRBJ1-5; D perhaps matches TRBD1 (6 bases). The V and J ends lost 5 bases and 7 bases respectively, with 18 bases between them. Germline V gene lookup returns CDR1 SGHTA and CDR2 FQGNSA. This CDR3 comprises 15 residues. CDR3 in amino acids: CASSRGAGAWQPQHF. CDR3 DNA sequence: TGTGCCAGCAGCCGCGGAGCAGGGGCTTGGCAGCCCCAGCATTTT.

This clonotype was seen only a few times. The chain carries TRBV4-3 and TRBJ2-7; TRBD2 matches 9 bases. CDR3 length: 15 amino acids. With V trimmed by 1 base and J by 2 bases, 3 bases remained unmatched. Germline lookup yields CDR1 LGHNA and CDR2 YSLEER. As DNA, the CDR3 is TGCGCCAGCAGCCAAGGCGGGGGGGTAACCTACGAGCAGTACTTC. Translation gives CASSQGGGVTYEQYF.